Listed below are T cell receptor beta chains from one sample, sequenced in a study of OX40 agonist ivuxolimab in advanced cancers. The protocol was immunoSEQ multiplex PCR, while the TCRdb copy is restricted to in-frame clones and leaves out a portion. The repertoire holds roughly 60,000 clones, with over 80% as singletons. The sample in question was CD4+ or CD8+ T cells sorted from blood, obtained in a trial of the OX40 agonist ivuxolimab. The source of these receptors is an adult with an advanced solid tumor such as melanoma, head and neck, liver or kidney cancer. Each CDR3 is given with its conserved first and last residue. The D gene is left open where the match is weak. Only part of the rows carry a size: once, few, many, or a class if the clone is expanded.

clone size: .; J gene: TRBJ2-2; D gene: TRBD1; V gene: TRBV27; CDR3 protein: CASSTPGTGIGGELFF; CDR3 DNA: TGTGCCAGCAGTACCCCCGGGACAGGGATAGGCGGGGAGCTGTTTTTT
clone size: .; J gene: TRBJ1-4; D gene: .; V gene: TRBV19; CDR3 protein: CASSIGTANEKLFF; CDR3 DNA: TGTGCCAGTAGTATTGGGACGGCTAATGAAAAACTGTTTTTT
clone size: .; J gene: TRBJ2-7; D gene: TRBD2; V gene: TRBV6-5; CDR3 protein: CASSYERGATYEQYF; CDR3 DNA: TGTGCCAGCAGTTACGAGCGGGGGGCTACCTACGAGCAGTACTTC
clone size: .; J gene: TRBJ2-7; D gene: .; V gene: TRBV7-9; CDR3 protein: CASSSGGLIRYEQYF; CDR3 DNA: TGTGCCAGCAGCTCCGGCGGACTTATTCGTTACGAGCAGTACTTC
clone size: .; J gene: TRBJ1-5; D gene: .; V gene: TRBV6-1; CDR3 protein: CASSEEGSGNQPQHF; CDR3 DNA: TGTGCCAGCAGTGAAGAGGGAAGTGGCAATCAGCCCCAGCATTTT
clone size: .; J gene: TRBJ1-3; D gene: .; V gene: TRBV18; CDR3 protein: CASSPGTVGSGNTIYF; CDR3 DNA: TGTGCCAGCTCACCGGGGACGGTGGGCTCTGGAAACACCATATATTTT
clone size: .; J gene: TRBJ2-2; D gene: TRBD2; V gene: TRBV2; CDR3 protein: CASSRLAGTGELFF; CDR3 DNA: TGTGCCAGCAGCCGACTAGCGGGCACCGGGGAGCTGTTTTTT
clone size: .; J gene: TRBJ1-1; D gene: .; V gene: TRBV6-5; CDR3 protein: CASTSRGRPTEAFF; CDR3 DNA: TGTGCCAGCACCTCCCGGGGACGCCCGACTGAAGCTTTCTTT
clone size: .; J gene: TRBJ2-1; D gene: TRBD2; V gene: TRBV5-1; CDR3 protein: CASSLEGTSSNEQFF; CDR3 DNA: TGCGCCAGCAGCTTGGAGGGGACTAGCAGCAATGAGCAGTTCTTC
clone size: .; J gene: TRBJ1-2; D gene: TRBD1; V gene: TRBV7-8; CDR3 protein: CASSLTGGYGYTF; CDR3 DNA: TGTGCCAGCAGCCTTACAGGGGGCTATGGCTACACCTTC
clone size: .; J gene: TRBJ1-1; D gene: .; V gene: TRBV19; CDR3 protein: CASSPKTGGNTEAFF; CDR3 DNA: TGTGCCAGTAGTCCCAAGACAGGAGGGAACACTGAAGCTTTCTTT
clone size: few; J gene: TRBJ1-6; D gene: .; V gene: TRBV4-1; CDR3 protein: CASSQILGIGSPLHF; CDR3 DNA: TGCGCCAGCAGCCAAATCCTCGGCATTGGTTCACCCCTCCACTTT
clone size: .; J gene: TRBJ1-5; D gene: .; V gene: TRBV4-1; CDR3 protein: CASSQGHYNQPQHF; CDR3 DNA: TGCGCCAGCAGCCAAGGACATTACAATCAGCCCCAGCATTTT
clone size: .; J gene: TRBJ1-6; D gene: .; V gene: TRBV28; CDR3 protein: CASSYRQLAYNSPLHF; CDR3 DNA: TGTGCCAGCAGTTACCGACAGTTAGCCTATAATTCACCCCTCCACTTT
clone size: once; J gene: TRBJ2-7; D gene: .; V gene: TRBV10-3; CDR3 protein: CATRGGAVDSYEQYF; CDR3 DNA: TGTGCCACCAGGGGGGGGGCTGTCGACTCCTACGAGCAGTACTTC
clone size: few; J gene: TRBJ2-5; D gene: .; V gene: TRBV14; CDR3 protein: CASSQVRIETQYF; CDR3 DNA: TGTGCCAGCAGCCAAGTGAGGATTGAGACCCAGTACTTC
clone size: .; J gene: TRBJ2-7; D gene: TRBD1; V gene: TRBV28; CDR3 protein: CASSPVDRGAYEQYF; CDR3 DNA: TGTGCCAGCAGTCCCGTCGACAGGGGAGCCTACGAGCAGTACTTC
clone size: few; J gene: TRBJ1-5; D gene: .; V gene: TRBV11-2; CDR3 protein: CASSDSSQHF; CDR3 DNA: TGTGCCAGCAGTGACAGCTCCCAGCATTTT
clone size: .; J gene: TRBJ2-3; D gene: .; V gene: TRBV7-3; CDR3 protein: CASSSDLSTDTQYF; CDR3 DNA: TGTGCCAGCAGCTCCGACCTTAGCACAGATACGCAGTATTTT
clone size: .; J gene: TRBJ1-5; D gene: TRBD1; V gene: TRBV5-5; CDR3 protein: CASSKPGQGDWFDQPQHF; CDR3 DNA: TGTGCCAGCAGCAAGCCGGGACAGGGTGATTGGTTCGATCAGCCCCAGCATTTT
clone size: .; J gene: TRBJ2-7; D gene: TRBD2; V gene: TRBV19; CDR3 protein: CASSSAGLAGDSYEQYF; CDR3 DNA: TGTGCCAGTAGTAGTGCGGGCCTCGCGGGGGACTCCTACGAGCAGTACTTC
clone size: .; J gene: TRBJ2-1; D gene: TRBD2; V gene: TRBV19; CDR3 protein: CASSHAMSGSKDEQFF; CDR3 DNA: TGTGCCAGTAGCCACGCTATGAGCGGGAGTAAAGATGAGCAGTTCTTC
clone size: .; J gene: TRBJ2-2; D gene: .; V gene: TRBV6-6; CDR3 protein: CASSYAPGTGELFF; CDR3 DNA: TGTGCCAGCAGCTACGCCCCGGGCACCGGGGAGCTGTTTTTT
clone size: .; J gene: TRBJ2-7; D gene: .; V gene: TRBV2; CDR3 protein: CASSQGGLGLVDYEQYF; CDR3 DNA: TGTGCCAGCAGCCAGGGGGGCCTAGGGTTGGTGGACTACGAGCAGTACTTC
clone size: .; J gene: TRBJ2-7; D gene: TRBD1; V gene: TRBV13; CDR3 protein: CASSAPGQGSYEQYF; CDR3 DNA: TGTGCCAGCAGCGCCCCGGGACAGGGATCATACGAGCAGTACTTC
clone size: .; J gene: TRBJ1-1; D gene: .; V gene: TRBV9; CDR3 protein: CASSVYGDTEAFF; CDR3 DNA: TGTGCCAGCAGCGTCTACGGGGACACTGAAGCTTTCTTT
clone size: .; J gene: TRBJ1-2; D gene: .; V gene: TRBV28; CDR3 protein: CASRSAGTYGYTF; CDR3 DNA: TGTGCCAGCAGGTCGGCAGGCACTTATGGCTACACCTTC
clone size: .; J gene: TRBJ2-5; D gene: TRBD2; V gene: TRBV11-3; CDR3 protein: CASSLGGGRTQYF; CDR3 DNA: TGTGCCAGCAGCTTAGGGGGGGGACGGACCCAGTACTTC
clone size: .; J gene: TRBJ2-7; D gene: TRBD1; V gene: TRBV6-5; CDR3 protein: CASSQQDRGAYEQYF; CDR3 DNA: TGTGCCAGCAGTCAACAGGACAGGGGAGCCTACGAGCAGTACTTC
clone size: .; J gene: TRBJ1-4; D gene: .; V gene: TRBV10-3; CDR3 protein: CAISESPDLEKLFF; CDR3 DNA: TGTGCCATCAGTGAGTCCCCGGATCTTGAAAAACTGTTTTTT
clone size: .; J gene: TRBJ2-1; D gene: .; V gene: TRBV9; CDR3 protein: CASSVAGNEQFF; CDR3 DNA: TGTGCCAGCAGCGTAGCTGGAAATGAGCAGTTCTTC
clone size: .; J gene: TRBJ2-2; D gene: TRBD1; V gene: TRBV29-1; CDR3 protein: CSVRTSQGAGELFF; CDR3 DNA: TGCAGCGTGCGTACTTCACAGGGGGCCGGGGAGCTGTTTTTT
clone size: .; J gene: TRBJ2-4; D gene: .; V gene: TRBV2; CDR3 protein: CASSGESLAKNIQYF; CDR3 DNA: TGTGCCAGCAGTGGCGAGAGCTTAGCCAAAAACATTCAGTACTTC
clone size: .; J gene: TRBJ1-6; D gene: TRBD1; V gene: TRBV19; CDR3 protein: CASSNQGARSPLHF; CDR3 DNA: TGTGCCAGTAGTAACCAGGGGGCTCGTTCACCCCTCCACTTT
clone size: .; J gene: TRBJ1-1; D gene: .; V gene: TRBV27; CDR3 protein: CASSLGKRNTEAFF; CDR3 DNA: TGTGCCAGCAGTTTAGGTAAAAGGAACACTGAAGCTTTCTTT
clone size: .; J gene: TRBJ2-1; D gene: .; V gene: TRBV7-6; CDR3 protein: CASSLGRAHEQFF; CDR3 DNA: TGTGCCAGCAGCTTAGGGAGGGCCCATGAGCAGTTCTTC
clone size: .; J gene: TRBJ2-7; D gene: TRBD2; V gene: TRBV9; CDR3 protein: CASSVGTSGSEQYF; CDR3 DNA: TGTGCCAGCAGCGTCGGGACTAGCGGGAGCGAGCAGTACTTC
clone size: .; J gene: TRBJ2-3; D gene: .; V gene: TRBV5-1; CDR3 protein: CASSSTGFSSTDTQYF; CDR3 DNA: TGCGCCAGCAGCTCTACAGGGTTTTCTAGCACAGATACGCAGTATTTT
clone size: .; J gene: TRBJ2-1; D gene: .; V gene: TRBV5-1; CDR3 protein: CASSLEPGTYNEQFF; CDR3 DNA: TGCGCCAGCAGCTTGGAGCCAGGGACCTACAATGAGCAGTTCTTC
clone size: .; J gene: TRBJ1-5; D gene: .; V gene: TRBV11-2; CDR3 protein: CASSLGNQPQHF; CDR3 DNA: TGTGCCAGCAGCTTAGGCAATCAGCCCCAGCATTTT
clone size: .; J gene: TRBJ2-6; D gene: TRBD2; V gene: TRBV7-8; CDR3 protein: CASSPLAGVAGANVLTF; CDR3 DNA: TGTGCCAGCAGCCCCTTAGCGGGAGTGGCTGGGGCCAACGTCCTGACTTTC
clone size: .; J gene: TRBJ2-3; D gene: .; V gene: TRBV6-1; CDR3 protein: CASRPSGTDTQYF; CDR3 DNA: TGTGCCAGCCGGCCCTCCGGCACAGATACGCAGTATTTT
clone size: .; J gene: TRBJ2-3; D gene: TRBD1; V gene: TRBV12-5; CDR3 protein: CASGFGTGEGTDTQYF; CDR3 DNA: TGTGCTAGTGGTTTTGGGACAGGGGAAGGCACAGATACGCAGTATTTT
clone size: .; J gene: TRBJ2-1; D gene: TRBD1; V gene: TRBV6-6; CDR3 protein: CASSIDRGAYNEQFF; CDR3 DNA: TGTGCCAGCAGCATAGACAGGGGCGCCTACAATGAGCAGTTCTTC
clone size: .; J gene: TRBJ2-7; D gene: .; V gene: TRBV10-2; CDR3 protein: CATTRAGSSYEQYF; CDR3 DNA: TGCGCCACCACGCGAGCAGGCAGCTCCTACGAGCAGTACTTC